One sample yielded the 4 T cell receptor beta chains listed below, sequenced in a study of T cell responses to AZD1222 COVID-19 vaccine. Clones were sequenced by immunoSEQ multiplex PCR, and TCRdb holds only the in-frame ones, with some missing. The table has 100,000 to 150,000 clones, more than 70% seen once. The input for sequencing was peripheral blood, taken on day 0 of AZD1222 vaccination. The receptors here all came from an adult in good health.

The chain combines TRBV5-1 with TRBJ2-5; no definite D call. V lost 2 bases and J 2 bases, leaving 7 bases between the germline ends. The CDR3 runs to 13 residues. Germline values: CDR1 SGHRS, CDR2 YFSETQ. As DNA, the CDR3 is TGCGCCAGCAGCTTTCACCTACAAGAGACCCAGTACTTC. Translated, it gives CASSFHLQETQYF.

This clone was counted once. The chain recombines TRBV5-6 with TRBJ1-4, with a possible D match to TRBD1 (6 bases). CDR1 is SGHDT and CDR2 is YYEEEE in the germline V gene. This CDR3 spans 13 amino acids. V gave up 2 bases and J gave up 8 bases, with 10 bases separating them. The CDR3 region is CASSFRGHEKLFF. The CDR3 coding sequence is TGTGCCAGCAGCTTTCGGGGGCACGAAAAACTGTTTTTT.

This chain connects TRBV2 to TRBJ2-3, with TRBD1 matching 9 bases. Per the germline V gene, CDR1 is SNHLY and CDR2 is FYNNEI. The CDR3 is made up of 15 amino acids. The V and J ends lost 3 bases and 4 bases, in that order; junction bases with no gene match: 5. CDR3 sequence: CASSESGQGADTQYF. As DNA, the CDR3 is TGTGCCAGCAGTGAGTCGGGACAGGGAGCAGATACGCAGTATTTT. The full variable domain, in which reference TRBV2 and TRBJ2-3 provide the parts outside the CDR3, is EPEVTQTPSHQVTQMGQEVILRCVPISNHLYFYWYRQILGQKVEFLVSFYNNEISEKSEIFDDQFSVERPDGSNFTLKIRSTKLEDSAMYFCASSESGQGADTQYFGPGTRLTVL.

This clone came up once. The J gene is TRBJ1-1, the V gene TRBV9; tentative D call: TRBD1 (5 bases). The CDR3 runs to 16 residues. Germline CDR1 SGDLS, CDR2 YYNGEE. Trimming shortened V by 4 bases and J by 4 bases, and 20 bases separated the two germline ends. As DNA, the CDR3 is TGTGCCAGCAGCACGACCTACGGGGGGGAGAGCACTGAAGCTTTCTTT. It codes for CASSTTYGGESTEAFF.